These 31 T cell receptor beta chains share one sample of origin, sequenced in a study of blood T cell repertoires in COVID-19. Clones were read by immunoSEQ multiplex PCR, and TCRdb kept only the in-frame ones, dropping some. Of approximately 65,000 clones in the sample, 90% are singletons; the top ten hold about 5.1%. Sequenced sample: peripheral blood. These receptors were obtained from a woman aged 18-30 years with acute or convalescent COVID-19.

This clone was recorded once. As DNA, the CDR3 is TGTGCCAGCAGGCGGGCTCCCATGAACACTGAAGCTTTCTTT. Amino acid sequence: CASRRAPMNTEAFF. V usage is TRBV11-2 and J usage is TRBJ1-1; D is ambiguous. The V gene lost 6 bases and the J gene lost 0 bases, with 11 bases spanning the gap. In germline, CDR1 is SGHAT, CDR2 FQNNGV. The CDR3 runs to 14 residues.

J is TRBJ2-3 and V is TRBV7-9; 13 bases map to TRBD2. Germline V gene data show CDR1 as SEHNR and CDR2 as FQNEAQ (reference sequence). The V segment lost 5 bases and the J segment 4 bases; nucleotides outside the gene matches: 6. The CDR3 is 16 residues long. The CDR3 sequence is CASSQGLAGAADTQYF. In DNA form, the CDR3 reads TGTGCCAGCAGCCAAGGACTAGCGGGAGCGGCAGATACGCAGTATTTT.

This sequence joins TRBV2 and TRBJ2-1, with 13 positions matching TRBD2. Per germline, CDR1 SNHLY and CDR2 FYNNEI. J gave up 7 bases and V 6 bases, and 9 bases lay outside the gene matches. The length of the CDR3 is 16 residues. The CDR3 nucleotides are TGTGCCAGCAGCCGGACTAGCGGGAGCCTGCCAAATGAGCAGTTCTTC. Its translation: CASSRTSGSLPNEQFF. The whole variable domain, remainder taken from reference TRBV2 and TRBJ2-1, is EPEVTQTPSHQVTQMGQEVILRCVPISNHLYFYWYRQILGQKVEFLVSFYNNEISEKSEIFDDQFSVERPDGSNFTLKIRSTKLEDSAMYFCASSRTSGSLPNEQFFGPGTRLTVL.

This clone was detected only once. The V call is TRBV5-5, the J call TRBJ2-7, with D possibly being TRBD2 (5 bases). The CDR3 extends over 14 amino acids. Deletions cut 4 bases from V and 2 bases from J, with 13 bases between. CDR1 SGHKS and CDR2 YYEKEE come from the germline V gene (reference sequence). CDR3 loop: CASSQADGTYEQYF. In DNA form, the CDR3 reads TGTGCCAGCAGCCAAGCCGACGGGACCTACGAGCAGTACTTC.

The rearrangement uses TRBV2 and TRBJ2-1, with a possible D match to TRBD2 (5 bases). V lost 8 bases to trimming and J lost 2 bases, with 13 bases between them. The germline gives CDR1 SNHLY, CDR2 FYNNEI. The CDR3 has 14 residues. The CDR3 sequence is CASGLATTYNEQFF. The CDR3 region has the DNA TGTGCCAGCGGTTTAGCGACCACCTACAATGAGCAGTTCTTC.

V is TRBV11-3 and J is TRBJ2-1; 11 nucleotides line up with TRBD2. Trimming cost V 1 base and J 4 bases; bases outside gene matches: 9. Germline V gene data show CDR1 as SGHNT and CDR2 as YENEEA. There are 18 residues in the CDR3. CDR3 region: CASSLGGGGTSGYNEQFF. CDR3 nucleotide sequence: TGTGCCAGCAGCTTAGGAGGGGGAGGGACTAGCGGTTACAATGAGCAGTTCTTC.

The V call is TRBV5-1, the J call TRBJ2-3; a weak D match, TRBD1 (5 bases). With 4 bases removed from V and 2 bases from J, the gap between germline ends came to 11 bases. The CDR3 is 14 residues long. The germline gives CDR1 SGHRS, CDR2 YFSETQ. CDR3: CASSKDISTDTQYF. Here the CDR3 DNA reads TGCGCCAGCAGCAAGGACATTTCCACAGATACGCAGTATTTT.

The chain joins TRBV3-1 (or the pseudogene TRBV3-2) to TRBJ2-7; D is perhaps TRBD2 (6 bases). CDR1 and CDR2 (germline): LGHDT, YNNKEL (reference sequence). The V end lost 1 base, the J end lost 4 bases, and 17 bases lay between the germline ends. The CDR3 consists of 16 residues. The CDR3 coding sequence is TGTGCCAGCAGCCAAGGACCTATGCGGGGAAGGTACGAGCAGTACTTC. Protein: CASSQGPMRGRYEQYF.

This clone was observed a single time. The chain joins TRBV19 to TRBJ1-5; TRBD1 matches at 10 bases. J gave up 1 base and V 4 bases, and 1 base lay outside the gene matches. Germline V gene sequence: CDR1 LNHDA, CDR2 SQIVND (reference sequence). The CDR3 runs 15 residues. DNA of the CDR3: TGTGCCAGTAGTAAGGGACAGGGGAGCAATCAGCCCCAGCATTTT. This translates into CASSKGQGSNQPQHF. Variable domain in full (rest from reference TRBV19 and TRBJ1-5): DGGITQSPKYLFRKEGQNVTLSCEQNLNHDAMYWYRQDPGQGLRLIYYSQIVNDFQKGDIAEGYSVSREKKESFPLTVTSAQKNPTAFYLCASSKGQGSNQPQHFGDGTRLSIL.

This CDR3 reads CASSDGQGDGYTF. In DNA, the CDR3 is TGTGCCAGCAGTGACGGACAGGGCGATGGCTACACCTTC. J is TRBJ1-2 and V is TRBV6-6; TRBD1 matches at 8 bases. V was pared by 5 bases and J by 6 bases, with 5 bases of the junction left unmatched. CDR1 and CDR2 from the germline V gene are MNHNY and SVGAGI (reference sequence). The CDR3 consists of 13 residues.

The chain carries TRBV24-1 and TRBJ2-2; 16 bases line up with TRBD2. Germline V gene data show CDR1 as KGHDR and CDR2 as SFDVKD. The CDR3 covers 17 residues. The J segment lost 6 bases and the V segment lost 4 bases, leaving 4 bases of the junction unmatched. The CDR3 bases are TGTGCCACCAGTGACAGCGGGACTAGCGGGAGGGCCGGGGAGCTGTTTTTT. Encoded protein: CATSDSGTSGRAGELFF.

This rearrangement joins TRBV9 to TRBJ2-5, with TRBD2 matching 7 bases. This CDR3 is built from 16 residues. J was trimmed by 1 base and V by 4 bases; bases with no gene match: 10. Per germline, CDR1 SGDLS and CDR2 YYNGEE. The CDR3 DNA follows: TGTGCCAGCAGCAAGGGTGGAACTAGCGTCCAAGAGACCCAGTACTTC. Protein: CASSKGGTSVQETQYF.

This clone was recorded a few times. This rearrangement joins TRBV28 to TRBJ1-4; D not resolved. Trimming shortened V by 5 bases and J by 8 bases, and 9 bases separated the two germline ends. The CDR3 extends over 12 amino acids. CDR1 is MDHEN and CDR2 is SYDVKM in the germline V gene. The CDR3 here is CASSRHREKLFF. CDR3 nucleotides: TGTGCCAGCAGTCGACATAGGGAAAAACTGTTTTTT.

The chain couples TRBV19 to TRBJ1-5; D may be TRBD1 (6 bases). CDR3 length: 15 residues. Trimming stripped 2 bases from V and 2 bases from J, with 10 bases between. From germline, CDR1 is LNHDA and CDR2 SQIVND (reference sequence). CDR3 sequence: CASSINRDGNQPQHF. CDR3 coding DNA: TGTGCCAGTAGTATAAACAGGGATGGCAATCAGCCCCAGCATTTT.

The chain carries TRBV27 and TRBJ1-1; D unresolved. The CDR3 runs to 14 residues. Trimming took 0 bases from V and 4 from J, leaving 9 bases between them. Germline V lookup: CDR1 MNHEY, CDR2 SMNVEV (reference sequence). DNA for the CDR3: TGTGCCAGCAGTTTATCCCCGCGCGGCACTGAAGCTTTCTTT. This gives the protein CASSLSPRGTEAFF.

This chain joins TRBV6-1 and TRBJ1-1; D may be TRBD1 (5 bases). CDR1 MNHNS and CDR2 SASEGT come from the germline V gene. Trimming took off 1 base at V and 5 bases at J, with 11 bases between the two ends. The CDR3 has 14 residues. CDR3 in DNA: TGTGCCAGCAGTGAAGACGGGGGAGGGACTGAAGCTTTCTTT. Its protein product is CASSEDGGGTEAFF.

The chain employs TRBV19 and TRBJ1-5; 7 nucleotides match TRBD1. The germline V gene encodes CDR1 LNHDA and CDR2 SQIVND (reference sequence). This CDR3 is built from 14 residues. The V segment lost 2 bases and the J segment 3 bases; nucleotides outside the gene matches: 1. Written as DNA, the CDR3 is TGTGCCAGTAGTATACAGGGGGACAATCAGCCCCAGCATTTT. Residues: CASSIQGDNQPQHF. Supplemented by reference TRBV19 and TRBJ1-5, the full variable domain reads DGGITQSPKYLFRKEGQNVTLSCEQNLNHDAMYWYRQDPGQGLRLIYYSQIVNDFQKGDIAEGYSVSREKKESFPLTVTSAQKNPTAFYLCASSIQGDNQPQHFGDGTRLSIL.

The rearrangement joins TRBV6-6 to TRBJ2-3, with D possibly matching TRBD1 (7 bases). Germline CDR1 reads MNHNY; CDR2 reads SVGAGI (reference sequence). The CDR3 extends over 13 amino acids. V was trimmed by 5 bases and J by 5 bases, leaving 11 bases between them. CDR3 DNA sequence: TGTGCCAGCAGTCGGGGGACAGTAGATACGCAGTATTTT. As protein: CASSRGTVDTQYF.

V is TRBV21-1 and J is TRBJ1-1; TRBD1 is the table's D call and was not checked against the DNA. TRBV21-1 is a documented pseudogene. CDR3 length equals 14 residues. DNA for the CDR3: TGTGCCAGCAGCAAAGCACAGTCGAACACTGAAGCTTTCTTT. It codes for CASSKAQSNTEAFF.

The chain joins TRBV4-1 to TRBJ1-4; 7 nucleotides line up with TRBD1. CDR3 length: 15 residues. Germline CDR1 MGHRA, CDR2 YSYEKL. V was clipped by 6 bases and J by 5 bases; unmatched bases: 9. The CDR3 nucleotides are TGCGCCAGCAGAAGATTCGGGACAGAAAATGAAAAACTGTTTTTT. Translation: CASRRFGTENEKLFF.

The J gene is TRBJ1-3, the V gene TRBV6-6; possibly TRBD1 for D (5 bases). CDR3 size: 14 residues. Trimming removed 5 bases at V and 2 bases at J, with 10 bases between. Germline V gene sequence: CDR1 MNHNY, CDR2 SVGAGI (reference sequence). The CDR3 nucleotides read TGTGCCAGCAGTAAAGGGGAGGCTGGAAACACCATATATTTT. Amino acid sequence: CASSKGEAGNTIYF.

V gene TRBV6-5 combines with J gene TRBJ2-4, with a weak D call TRBD1 (5 bases). This CDR3 spans 14 amino acids. Trimming removed 8 bases from V and 3 bases from J, with 14 bases in between. Per germline, CDR1 MNHEY and CDR2 SVGAGI. The CDR3 spells CASSERGSKNIQYF. The CDR3 DNA sequence: TGTGCCAGCTCCGAAAGGGGAAGCAAAAACATTCAGTACTTC.

The chain employs TRBV2 and TRBJ2-1; D is undetermined. Germline CDR1 reads SNHLY; CDR2 reads FYNNEI. This CDR3 has 14 residues. Trimming took 7 bases from V and 0 from J, leaving 10 bases between them. The CDR3 DNA sequence: TGTGCCAGCATAGAGAGGCACTCCTACAATGAGCAGTTCTTC. This sequence encodes CASIERHSYNEQFF.

The chain links TRBV4-1 to TRBJ1-2; 9 bases map to TRBD1. The V and J ends lost 2 bases and 8 bases, in that order; junction bases with no gene match: 6. The CDR3 runs 14 residues. Germline-derived CDR1 and CDR2 are MGHRA and YSYEKL. CDR3 amino acids: CASSQPGQGTGYTF. The CDR3 DNA is TGCGCCAGCAGCCAACCCGGACAGGGGACGGGCTACACCTTC.

The chain links TRBV4-3 to TRBJ1-1, with a tentative D call TRBD1 (6 bases). Germline V gene lookup returns CDR1 LGHNA and CDR2 YSLEER. V gave up 0 bases and J gave up 8 bases, with 10 bases separating them. This CDR3 is 13 amino acids long. In DNA, the CDR3 is TGCGCCAGCAGCCAAGAACTGGACAGAGAAGCTTTCTTT. It specifies CASSQELDREAFF.

The V and J genes are TRBV7-2 and TRBJ2-7; TRBD1 aligns across 8 bases. J gave up 0 bases and V 5 bases, and 6 bases lay outside the gene matches. This CDR3 has 15 residues. CDR1 and CDR2 from the germline V gene are SGHTA and FQGNSA. CDR3 nucleotide sequence: TGTGCCAGCAGCGTCCGGGACAGGAGCTCCTACGAGCAGTACTTC. Protein: CASSVRDRSSYEQYF.

This chain links TRBV5-1 with TRBJ1-1; tentative D call: TRBD1 (5 bases). CDR3 length: 13 residues. The V gene's germline CDR1 is SGHRS and CDR2 YFSETQ. Trimming cost V 4 bases and J 7 bases, with 14 bases left between them. The CDR3 nucleotides are TGCGCCAGCAGCCAAGGGGATAGTGGTGAAGCTTTCTTT. It yields the protein CASSQGDSGEAFF.

V is TRBV19 and J is TRBJ1-2, with 7 bases identical to TRBD1. Germline CDR1 and CDR2: LNHDA and SQIVND (reference sequence). V dropped 6 bases and J dropped 3; count of bases not matched to a gene: 7. This CDR3 spans 14 amino acids. Written as DNA, the CDR3 is TGTGCCAGTAGGCGACAGGGACCAGACTATGGCTACACCTTC. As protein: CASRRQGPDYGYTF. The variable domain in full, with the rest retrieved from reference TRBV19 and TRBJ1-2, is DGGITQSPKYLFRKEGQNVTLSCEQNLNHDAMYWYRQDPGQGLRLIYYSQIVNDFQKGDIAEGYSVSREKKESFPLTVTSAQKNPTAFYLCASRRQGPDYGYTFGSGTRLTVV.

This clone occurred once. The gene calls are TRBV6-1 and TRBJ1-6; D might be TRBD1 (5 bases). Trimming pared 3 bases from V and 3 bases from J, leaving 12 bases between. The CDR3 contains 16 residues. Per the germline V gene, CDR1 is MNHNS and CDR2 is SASEGT. Here the CDR3 DNA reads TGTGCCAGCAGTGACCTCAGGGCGAACTATAATTCACCCCTCCACTTT. Translating gives CASSDLRANYNSPLHF.

This sequence joins TRBV2 and TRBJ2-7; 9 nucleotides match TRBD1. The CDR3 length is 15 residues. The V segment lost 0 bases and the J segment 5 bases; nucleotides outside the gene matches: 5. Germline values: CDR1 SNHLY, CDR2 FYNNEI. CDR3 sequence (DNA): TGTGCCAGCAGTGAAGCGGGGACAGGGATGAACGAGCAGTACTTC. Residues: CASSEAGTGMNEQYF.

CDR3 sequence reads: CASSLPGTATEAFF. In DNA, the CDR3 is TGTGCCAGTAGTTTGCCCGGGACAGCCACTGAAGCTTTCTTT. This sequence joins TRBV19 and TRBJ1-1; 7 bases are a match to TRBD1. V lost 5 bases, J lost 4 bases, and 7 bases stayed unmatched. Per the germline V gene, CDR1 is LNHDA and CDR2 is SQIVND (reference sequence). This CDR3 spans 14 amino acids. Supplemented by reference TRBV19 and TRBJ1-1, the full variable domain reads DGGITQSPKYLFRKEGQNVTLSCEQNLNHDAMYWYRQDPGQGLRLIYYSQIVNDFQKGDIAEGYSVSREKKESFPLTVTSAQKNPTAFYLCASSLPGTATEAFFGQGTRLTVV.